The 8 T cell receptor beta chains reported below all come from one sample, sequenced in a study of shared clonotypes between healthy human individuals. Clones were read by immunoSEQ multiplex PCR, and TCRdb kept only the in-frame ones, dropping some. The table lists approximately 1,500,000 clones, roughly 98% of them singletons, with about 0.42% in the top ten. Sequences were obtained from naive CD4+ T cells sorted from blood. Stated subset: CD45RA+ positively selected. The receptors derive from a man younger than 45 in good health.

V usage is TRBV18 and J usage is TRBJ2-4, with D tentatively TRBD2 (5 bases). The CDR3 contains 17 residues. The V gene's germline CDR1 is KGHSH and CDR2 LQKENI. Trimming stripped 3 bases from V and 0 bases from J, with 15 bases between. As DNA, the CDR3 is TGTGCCAGCTCACCGAGGACCGACGGACTAGCCAAAAACATTCAGTACTTC. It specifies CASSPRTDGLAKNIQYF.

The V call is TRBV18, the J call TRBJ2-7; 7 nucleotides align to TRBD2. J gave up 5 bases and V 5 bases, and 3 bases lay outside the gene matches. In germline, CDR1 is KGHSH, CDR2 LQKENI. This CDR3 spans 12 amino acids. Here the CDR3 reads CASSETSNEQYF. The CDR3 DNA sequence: TGTGCCAGCTCAGAGACTAGCAACGAGCAGTACTTC.

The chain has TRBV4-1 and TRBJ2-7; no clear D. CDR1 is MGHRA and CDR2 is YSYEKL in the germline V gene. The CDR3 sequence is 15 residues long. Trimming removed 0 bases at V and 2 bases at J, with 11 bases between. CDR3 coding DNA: TGCGCCAGCAGCCAAGATTGGAACGGTCCCTACGAGCAGTACTTC. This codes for CASSQDWNGPYEQYF.

The CDR3 DNA sequence: TGTGCCAGCAGTTTATACATTCGGGGATACCACGAGCAGTACTTC. It yields the protein CASSLYIRGYHEQYF. The chain couples TRBV27 to TRBJ2-7; possibly TRBD2 for D (5 bases). Trimming pared 1 base from V and 5 bases from J, leaving 15 bases between. Germline CDR1 and CDR2: MNHEY and SMNVEV (reference sequence). CDR3 length: 15 residues.

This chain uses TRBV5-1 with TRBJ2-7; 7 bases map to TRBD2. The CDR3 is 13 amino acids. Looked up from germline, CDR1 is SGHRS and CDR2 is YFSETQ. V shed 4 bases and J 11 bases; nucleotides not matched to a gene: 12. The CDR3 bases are TGCGCCAGCAGCATAAGCGGGAAAGATGGGGAGTACTTC. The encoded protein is CASSISGKDGEYF.

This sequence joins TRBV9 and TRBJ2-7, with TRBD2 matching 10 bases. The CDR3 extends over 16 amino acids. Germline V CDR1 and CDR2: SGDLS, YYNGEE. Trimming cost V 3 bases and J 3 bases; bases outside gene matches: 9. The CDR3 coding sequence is TGTGCCAGCAGCGCCGGGACTAGCGATTACCTCTACGAGCAGTACTTC. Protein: CASSAGTSDYLYEQYF.

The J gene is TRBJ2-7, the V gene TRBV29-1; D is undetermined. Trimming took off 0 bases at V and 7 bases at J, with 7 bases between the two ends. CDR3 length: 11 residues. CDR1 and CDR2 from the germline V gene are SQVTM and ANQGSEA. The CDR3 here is CSVEDVLEQYF. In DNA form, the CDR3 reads TGCAGCGTTGAAGACGTCCTAGAGCAGTACTTC.

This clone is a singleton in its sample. The CDR3 sequence: CASSQDPRALDTQYF. In nucleotides, the CDR3 is TGTGCCAGCAGCCAAGACCCCCGGGCATTAGATACGCAGTATTTT. J is TRBJ2-3 and V is TRBV14; no definite D call. Germline V lookup: CDR1 SGHDN, CDR2 FVKESK. The CDR3 spans 15 residues. Trimming shortened V by 0 bases and J by 5 bases, and 12 bases separated the two germline ends.